This T cell receptor (beta chain) came from a study of blood T cells in healthy people across ages. Notes on the study in general: Estimated diversity, derived from one million T cells, was regarded as an underestimate.

As for this clonotype: The target antigen is unknown. One end of the junction varies from germline; a read error may be responsible.

This CDR3 has 15 residues. The germline gives CDR1 SGHTA, CDR2 FQGNSA. Using a J-beta primer mix together with a sample-barcoded 5' primer, a second PCR was run for about 6 to 11 cycles. TCRdb processed the 5' RACE reads anew with MiXCR; each CDR3 protein has one entry. This repertoire shows approximately 800,000 distinct CDR3 sequences, around 25% found once; its top ten account for roughly 3.8%. Every sample had a minimum of 6.5 million PBMCs isolated. The data also belong to a second study, concerning T cells of mothers and their children.

The chain carries TRBV7-2 and TRBJ1-2, with TRBD1 identical over 11 bases. This sequence originates from a boy aged 10-17 years in good health. Sequencing was done on a sample of blood. CDR3: CVSSPRTGGSYGYTF. The CDR3 DNA reads TGTGTCAGCAGCCCGAGGACAGGGGGCAGCTATGGCTACACCTTC.